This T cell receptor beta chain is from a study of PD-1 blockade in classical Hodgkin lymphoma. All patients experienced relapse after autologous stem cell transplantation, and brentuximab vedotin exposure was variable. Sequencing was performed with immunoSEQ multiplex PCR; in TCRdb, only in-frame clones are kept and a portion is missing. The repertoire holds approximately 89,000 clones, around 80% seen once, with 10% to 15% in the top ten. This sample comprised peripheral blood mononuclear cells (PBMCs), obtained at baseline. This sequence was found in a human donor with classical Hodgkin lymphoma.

The CDR3 here is CASSPQGARDTEAFF. The CDR3 DNA reads TGCGCCAGCAGCCCACAGGGGGCGAGGGACACTGAAGCTTTCTTT. The rearrangement links TRBV5-1 to TRBJ1-1; 9 positions agree with TRBD1. The length of the CDR3 is 15 residues. The junction had 7 bases not matched to a gene; V was cut back by 4 bases and J by 3 bases. CDR1 is SGHRS and CDR2 is YFSETQ in the germline V gene. The full variable domain, completed using reference TRBV5-1 and TRBJ1-1, is KAGVTQTPRYLIKTRGQQVTLSCSPISGHRSVSWYQQTPGQGLQFLFEYFSETQRNKGNFPGRFSGRQFSNSRSEMNVSTLELGDSALYLCASSPQGARDTEAFFGQGTRLTVV.